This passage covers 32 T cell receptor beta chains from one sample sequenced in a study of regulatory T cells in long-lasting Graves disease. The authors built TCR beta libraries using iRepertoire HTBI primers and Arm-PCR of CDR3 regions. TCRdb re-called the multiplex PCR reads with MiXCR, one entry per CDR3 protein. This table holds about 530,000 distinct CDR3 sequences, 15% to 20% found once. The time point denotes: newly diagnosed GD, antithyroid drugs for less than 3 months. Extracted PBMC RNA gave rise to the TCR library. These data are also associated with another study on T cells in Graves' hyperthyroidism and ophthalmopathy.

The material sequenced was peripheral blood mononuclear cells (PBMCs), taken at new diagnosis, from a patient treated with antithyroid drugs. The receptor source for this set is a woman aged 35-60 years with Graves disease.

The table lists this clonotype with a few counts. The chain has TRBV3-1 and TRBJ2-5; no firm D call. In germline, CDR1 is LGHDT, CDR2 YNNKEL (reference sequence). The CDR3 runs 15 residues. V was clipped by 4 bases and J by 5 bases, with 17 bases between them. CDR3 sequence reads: CASSPRTWVVETQYF. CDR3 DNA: TGTGCCAGCAGCCCCCGGACCTGGGTGGTGGAGACCCAGTACTTC.

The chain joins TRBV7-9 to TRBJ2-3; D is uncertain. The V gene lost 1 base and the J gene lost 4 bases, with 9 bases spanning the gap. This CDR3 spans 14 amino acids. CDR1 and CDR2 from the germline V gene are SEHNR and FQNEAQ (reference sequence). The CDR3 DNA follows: TGTGCCAGCAGCTTAGTTGTATCCTCAGATACGCAGTATTTT. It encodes CASSLVVSSDTQYF.

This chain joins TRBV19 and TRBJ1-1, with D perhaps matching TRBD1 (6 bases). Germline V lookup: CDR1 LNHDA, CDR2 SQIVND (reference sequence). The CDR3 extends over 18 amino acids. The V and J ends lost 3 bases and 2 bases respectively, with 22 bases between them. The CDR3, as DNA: TGTGCCAGTAGTATGGCCCCCGGACGCAAGGGGGGAAACACTGAAGCTTTCTTT. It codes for CASSMAPGRKGGNTEAFF.

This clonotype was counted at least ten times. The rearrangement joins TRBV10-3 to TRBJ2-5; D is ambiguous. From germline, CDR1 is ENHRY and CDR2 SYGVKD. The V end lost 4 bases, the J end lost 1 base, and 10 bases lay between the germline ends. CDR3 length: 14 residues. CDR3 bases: TGTGCCATCAGTGGCAAGTTTCCCCAAGAGACCCAGTACTTC. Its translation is CAISGKFPQETQYF.

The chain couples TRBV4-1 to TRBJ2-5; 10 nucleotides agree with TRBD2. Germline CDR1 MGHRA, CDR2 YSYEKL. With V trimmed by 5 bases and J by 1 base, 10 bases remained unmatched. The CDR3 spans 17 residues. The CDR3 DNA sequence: TGCGCCAGCAGCTCCGGACTAGCGGCCAACCTCCAAGAGACCCAGTACTTC. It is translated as CASSSGLAANLQETQYF.

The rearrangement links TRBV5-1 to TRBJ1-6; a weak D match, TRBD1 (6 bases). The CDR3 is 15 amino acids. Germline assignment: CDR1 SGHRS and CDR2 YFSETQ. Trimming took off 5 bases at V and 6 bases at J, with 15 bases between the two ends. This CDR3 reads CASRADRTANSPLHF. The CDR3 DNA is TGCGCCAGCAGAGCAGACCGGACAGCTAATTCACCCCTCCACTTT.

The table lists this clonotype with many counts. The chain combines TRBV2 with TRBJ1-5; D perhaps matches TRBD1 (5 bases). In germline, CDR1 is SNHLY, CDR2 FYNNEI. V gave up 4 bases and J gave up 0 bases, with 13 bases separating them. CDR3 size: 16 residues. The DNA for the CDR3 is TGTGCCAGCAGTGCCCCCGGGGGGGTTAGCAATCAGCCCCAGCATTTT. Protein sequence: CASSAPGGVSNQPQHF.

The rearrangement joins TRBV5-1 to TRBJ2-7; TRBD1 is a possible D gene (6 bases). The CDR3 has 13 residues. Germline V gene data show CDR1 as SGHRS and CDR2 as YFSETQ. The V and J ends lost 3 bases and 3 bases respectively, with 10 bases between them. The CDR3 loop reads CASSSDSYYEQYF. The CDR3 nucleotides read TGCGCCAGCAGCTCGGACAGTTACTACGAGCAGTACTTC.

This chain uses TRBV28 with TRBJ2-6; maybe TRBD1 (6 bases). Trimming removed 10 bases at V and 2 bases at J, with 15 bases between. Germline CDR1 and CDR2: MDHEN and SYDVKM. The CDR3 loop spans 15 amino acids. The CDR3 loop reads CATKGGHTGANVLTF. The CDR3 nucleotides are TGTGCCACTAAAGGGGGTCATACTGGGGCCAACGTCCTGACTTTC.

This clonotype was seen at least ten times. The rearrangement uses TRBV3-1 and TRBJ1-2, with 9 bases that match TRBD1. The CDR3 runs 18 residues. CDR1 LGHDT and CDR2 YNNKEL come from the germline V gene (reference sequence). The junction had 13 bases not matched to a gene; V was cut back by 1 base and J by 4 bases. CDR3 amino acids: CASSQGRGQGPLFYGYTF. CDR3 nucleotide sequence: TGTGCCAGCAGCCAAGGGAGAGGACAGGGGCCGCTTTTCTATGGCTACACCTTC.

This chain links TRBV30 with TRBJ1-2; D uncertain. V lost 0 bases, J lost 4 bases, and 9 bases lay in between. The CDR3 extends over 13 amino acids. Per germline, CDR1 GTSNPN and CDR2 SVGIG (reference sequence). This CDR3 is CAWSVGRFYGYTF. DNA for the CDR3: TGTGCCTGGAGTGTCGGCAGGTTCTATGGCTACACCTTC.

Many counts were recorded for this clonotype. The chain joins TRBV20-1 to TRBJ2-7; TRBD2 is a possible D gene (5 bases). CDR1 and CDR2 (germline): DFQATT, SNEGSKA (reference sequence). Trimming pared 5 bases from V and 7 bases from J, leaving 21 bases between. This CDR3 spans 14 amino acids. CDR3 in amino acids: CSAPRGGTSREQYF. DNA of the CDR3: TGCAGTGCTCCAAGAGGAGGCACCTCCCGGGAGCAGTACTTC.

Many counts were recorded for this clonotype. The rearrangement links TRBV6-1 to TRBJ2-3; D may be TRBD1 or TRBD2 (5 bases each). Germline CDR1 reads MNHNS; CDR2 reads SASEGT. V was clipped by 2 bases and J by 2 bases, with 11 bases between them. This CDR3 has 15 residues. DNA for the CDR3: TGTGCCAGCAGTGAATCGGGGCGGTCCACAGATACGCAGTATTTT. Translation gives CASSESGRSTDTQYF.

The CDR3 loop reads CASSYDGPDREIMNTEAFF. The CDR3 DNA reads as TGTGCCAGCAGTTACGATGGTCCGGACAGGGAAATTATGAACACTGAAGCTTTCTTT. The rearrangement uses TRBV6-5 and TRBJ1-1; 8 nucleotides line up with TRBD1. This CDR3 is built from 19 residues. CDR1 and CDR2 (germline): MNHEY, SVGAGI. The V gene end was trimmed by 2 bases and the J gene end by 0 bases; junction bases not matched to a gene: 14.

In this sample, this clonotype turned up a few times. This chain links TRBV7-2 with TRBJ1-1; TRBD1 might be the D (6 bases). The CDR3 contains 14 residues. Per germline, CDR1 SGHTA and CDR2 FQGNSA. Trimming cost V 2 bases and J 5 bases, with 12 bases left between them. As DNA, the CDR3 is TGTGCCAGCAGCTTATTTGGGGGCGGAACTGAAGCTTTCTTT. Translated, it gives CASSLFGGGTEAFF. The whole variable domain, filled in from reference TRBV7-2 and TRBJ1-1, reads GAGVSQSPSNKVTEKGKDVELRCDPISGHTALYWYRQSLGQGLEFLIYFQGNSAPDKSGLPSDRFSAERTGGSVSTLTIQRTQQEDSAVYLCASSLFGGGTEAFFGQGTRLTVV.

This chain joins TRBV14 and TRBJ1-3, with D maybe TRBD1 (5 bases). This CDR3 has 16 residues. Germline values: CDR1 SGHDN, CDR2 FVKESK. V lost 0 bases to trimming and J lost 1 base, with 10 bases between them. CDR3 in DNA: TGTGCCAGCAGCCAAGATAATTACAGGTCTGGAAACACCATATATTTT. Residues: CASSQDNYRSGNTIYF. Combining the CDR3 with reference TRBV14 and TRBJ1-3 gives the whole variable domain EAGVTQFPSHSVIEKGQTVTLRCDPISGHDNLYWYRRVMGKEIKFLLHFVKESKQDESGMPNNRFLAERTGGTYSTLKVQPAELEDSGVYFCASSQDNYRSGNTIYFGEGSWLTVV.

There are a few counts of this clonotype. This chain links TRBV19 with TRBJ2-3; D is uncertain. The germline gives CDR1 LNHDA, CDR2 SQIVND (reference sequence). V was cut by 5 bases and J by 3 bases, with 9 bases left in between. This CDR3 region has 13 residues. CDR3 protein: CASSADLTDTQYF. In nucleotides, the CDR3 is TGTGCCAGTAGTGCGGACCTTACAGATACGCAGTATTTT. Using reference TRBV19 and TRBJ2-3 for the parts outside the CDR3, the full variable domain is DGGITQSPKYLFRKEGQNVTLSCEQNLNHDAMYWYRQDPGQGLRLIYYSQIVNDFQKGDIAEGYSVSREKKESFPLTVTSAQKNPTAFYLCASSADLTDTQYFGPGTRLTVL.

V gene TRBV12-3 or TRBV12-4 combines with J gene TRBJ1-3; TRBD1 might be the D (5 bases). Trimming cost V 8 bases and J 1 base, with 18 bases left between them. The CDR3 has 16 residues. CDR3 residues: CASWVPGTASGNTIYF. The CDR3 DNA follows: TGTGCCAGCTGGGTACCGGGGACGGCTTCTGGAAACACCATATATTTT.

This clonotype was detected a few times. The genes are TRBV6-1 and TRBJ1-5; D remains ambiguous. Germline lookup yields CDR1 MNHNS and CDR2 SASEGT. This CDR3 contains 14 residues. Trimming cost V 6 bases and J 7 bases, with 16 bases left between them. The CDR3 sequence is CASRTTEMGQPQHF. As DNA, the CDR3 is TGTGCCAGCAGAACAACAGAGATGGGGCAGCCCCAGCATTTT.

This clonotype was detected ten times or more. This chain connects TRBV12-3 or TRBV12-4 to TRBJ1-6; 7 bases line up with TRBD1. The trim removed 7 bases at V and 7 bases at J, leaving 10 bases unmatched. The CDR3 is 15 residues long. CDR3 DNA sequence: TGTGCCAGCACCTCGACAGGGACCAGGAATTCACCCCTCCACTTT. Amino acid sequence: CASTSTGTRNSPLHF.

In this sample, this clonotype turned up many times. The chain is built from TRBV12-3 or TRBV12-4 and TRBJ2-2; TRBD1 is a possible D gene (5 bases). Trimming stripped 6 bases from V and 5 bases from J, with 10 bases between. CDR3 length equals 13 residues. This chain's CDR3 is CASRGRVTGELFF. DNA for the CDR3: TGTGCCAGCAGAGGCAGGGTTACCGGGGAGCTGTTTTTT.

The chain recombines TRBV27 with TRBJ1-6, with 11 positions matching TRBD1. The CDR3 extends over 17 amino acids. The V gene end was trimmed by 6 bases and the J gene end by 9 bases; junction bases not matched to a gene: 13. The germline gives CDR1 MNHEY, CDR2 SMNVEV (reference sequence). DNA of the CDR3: TGTGCCAGCAGATTTGGGACCGGGACAGGGGGTACTTCACCCCTCCACTTT. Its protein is CASRFGTGTGGTSPLHF.

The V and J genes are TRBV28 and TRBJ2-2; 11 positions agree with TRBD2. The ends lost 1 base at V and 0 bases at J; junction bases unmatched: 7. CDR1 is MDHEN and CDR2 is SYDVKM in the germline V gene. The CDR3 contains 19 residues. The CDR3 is CASSLLWLAGGSNTGELFF. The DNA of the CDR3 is TGTGCCAGCAGTTTATTGTGGCTAGCGGGGGGTTCGAACACCGGGGAGCTGTTTTTT. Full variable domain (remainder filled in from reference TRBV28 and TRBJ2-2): DVKVTQSSRYLVKRTGEKVFLECVQDMDHENMFWYRQDPGLGLRLIYFSYDVKMKEKGDIPEGYSVSREKKERFSLILESASTNQTSMYLCASSLLWLAGGSNTGELFFGEGSRLTVL.

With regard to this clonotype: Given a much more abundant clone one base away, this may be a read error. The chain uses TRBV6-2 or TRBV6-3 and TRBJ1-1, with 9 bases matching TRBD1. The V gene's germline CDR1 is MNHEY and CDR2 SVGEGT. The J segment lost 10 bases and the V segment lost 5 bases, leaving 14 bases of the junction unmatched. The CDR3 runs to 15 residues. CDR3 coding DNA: TGTGCCAGCAGTGAAGACGGGACAGGGCGGTTGGGAGCTTTCTTT. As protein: CASSEDGTGRLGAFF.

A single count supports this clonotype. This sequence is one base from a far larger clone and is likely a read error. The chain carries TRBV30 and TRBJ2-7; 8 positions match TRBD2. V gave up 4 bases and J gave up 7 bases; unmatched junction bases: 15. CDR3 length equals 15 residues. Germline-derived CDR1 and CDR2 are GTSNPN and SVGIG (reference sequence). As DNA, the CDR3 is TGTGCCTGGATCCGCTACGGGGGGGGTAGTCATGAGCAGTACTTC. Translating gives CAWIRYGGGSHEQYF.

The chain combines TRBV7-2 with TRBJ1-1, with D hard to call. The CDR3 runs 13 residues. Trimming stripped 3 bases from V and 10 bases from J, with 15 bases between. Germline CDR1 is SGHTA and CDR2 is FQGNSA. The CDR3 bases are TGTGCCAGCAGCTTTACCCCGGGGAATCGAGCTTTCTTT. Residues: CASSFTPGNRAFF.

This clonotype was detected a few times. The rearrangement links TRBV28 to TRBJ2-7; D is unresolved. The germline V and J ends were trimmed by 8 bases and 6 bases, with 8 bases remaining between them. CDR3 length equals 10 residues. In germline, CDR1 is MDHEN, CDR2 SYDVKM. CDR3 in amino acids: CASGYGEQYF. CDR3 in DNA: TGTGCCAGCGGCTACGGCGAGCAGTACTTC.

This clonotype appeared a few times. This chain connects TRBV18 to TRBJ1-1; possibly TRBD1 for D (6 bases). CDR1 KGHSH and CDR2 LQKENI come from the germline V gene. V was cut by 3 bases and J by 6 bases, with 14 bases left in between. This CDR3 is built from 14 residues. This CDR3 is CASSPNPGHPEAFF. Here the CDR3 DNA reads TGTGCCAGCTCACCTAACCCGGGACACCCTGAAGCTTTCTTT.

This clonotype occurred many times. The CDR3 spells CASSPRQGLTYNEQFF. In DNA form, the CDR3 reads TGTGCCAGCTCACCGCGACAGGGGTTAACCTACAATGAGCAGTTCTTC. This chain uses TRBV18 with TRBJ2-1; 8 nucleotides match TRBD1. V trimming: 3 bases; J trimming: 2 bases; junction bases outside the gene matches: 6. CDR3 length: 16 residues. Germline CDR1 KGHSH, CDR2 LQKENI.

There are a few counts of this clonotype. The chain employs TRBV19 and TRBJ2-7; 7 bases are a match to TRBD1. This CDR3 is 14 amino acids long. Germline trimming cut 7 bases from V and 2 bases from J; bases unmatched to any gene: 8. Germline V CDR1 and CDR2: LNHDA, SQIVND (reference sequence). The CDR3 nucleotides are TGTGCCAGTACCCAACGACAGGGACCCTACGAGCAGTACTTC. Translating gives CASTQRQGPYEQYF.

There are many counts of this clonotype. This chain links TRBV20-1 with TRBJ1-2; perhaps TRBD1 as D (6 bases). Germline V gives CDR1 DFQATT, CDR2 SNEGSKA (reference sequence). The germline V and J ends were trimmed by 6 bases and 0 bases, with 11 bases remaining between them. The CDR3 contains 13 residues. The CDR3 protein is CSAPDRPNYGYTF. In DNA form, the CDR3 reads TGCAGTGCCCCAGACAGGCCTAACTATGGCTACACCTTC.

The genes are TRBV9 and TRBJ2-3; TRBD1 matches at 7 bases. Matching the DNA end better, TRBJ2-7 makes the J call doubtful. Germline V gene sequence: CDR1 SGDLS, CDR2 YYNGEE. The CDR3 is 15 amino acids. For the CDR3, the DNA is TGTGCCAGCAGCGTAGGGGGACAGCATACCTACGAGCAGTACTTC. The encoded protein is CASSVGGQHTYEQYF.